A single count supports the clone carrying this T cell receptor beta chain. The repertoire was sequenced with immunoSEQ multiplex PCR; TCRdb's copy has only in-frame clones and lacks some. The sample consists of around 140,000 clones, approximately 86% of them appearing once. The source of the sample is a study of blood T cell repertoires in COVID-19. For the study at large: Nucleic acid was either cDNA or gDNA, and it came from T cells, B-cell-depleted T cells, or PBMCs.

The length of the CDR3 is 15 residues. The ends were cut back, 0 bases at V and 7 bases at J, with 13 bases in the middle. Germline V gene lookup returns CDR1 SGHRS and CDR2 YFSETQ. Sample: peripheral blood. The chain combines TRBV5-1 with TRBJ1-4, with D hard to call. The receptor's source is a woman in her sixties or seventies with COVID-19, enrolled during active disease. The DNA of the CDR3 is TGCGCCAGCAGCTTGGCCGGGTCCGACGGTGAAAAACTGTTTTTT. Translated: CASSLAGSDGEKLFF.